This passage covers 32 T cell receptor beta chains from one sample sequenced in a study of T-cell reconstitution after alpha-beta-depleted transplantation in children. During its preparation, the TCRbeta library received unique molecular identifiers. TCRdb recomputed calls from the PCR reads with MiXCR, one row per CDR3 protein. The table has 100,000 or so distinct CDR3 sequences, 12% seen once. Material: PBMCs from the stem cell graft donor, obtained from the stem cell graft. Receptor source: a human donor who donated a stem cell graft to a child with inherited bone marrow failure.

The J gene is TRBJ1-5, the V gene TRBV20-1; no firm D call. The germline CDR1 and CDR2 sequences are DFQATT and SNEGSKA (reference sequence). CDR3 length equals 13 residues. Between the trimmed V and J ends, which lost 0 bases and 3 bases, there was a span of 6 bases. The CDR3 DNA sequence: TGCAGTGCTAGAGATGACCCCAATCAGCCCCAGCATTTT. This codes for CSARDDPNQPQHF.

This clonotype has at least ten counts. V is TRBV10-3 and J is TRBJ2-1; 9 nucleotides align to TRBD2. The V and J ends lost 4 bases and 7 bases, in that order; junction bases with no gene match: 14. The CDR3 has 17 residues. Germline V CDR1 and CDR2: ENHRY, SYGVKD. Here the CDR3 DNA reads TGTGCCATCAGTGGGACCGAAGCGGGGGGTTTAGGTAATGAGCAGTTCTTC. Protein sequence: CAISGTEAGGLGNEQFF.

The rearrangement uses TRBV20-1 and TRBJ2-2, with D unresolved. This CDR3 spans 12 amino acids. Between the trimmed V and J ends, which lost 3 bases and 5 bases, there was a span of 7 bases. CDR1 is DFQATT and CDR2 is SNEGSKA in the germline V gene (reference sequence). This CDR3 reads CSASYGTGELFF. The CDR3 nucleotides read TGCAGTGCTAGTTACGGTACCGGGGAGCTGTTTTTT.

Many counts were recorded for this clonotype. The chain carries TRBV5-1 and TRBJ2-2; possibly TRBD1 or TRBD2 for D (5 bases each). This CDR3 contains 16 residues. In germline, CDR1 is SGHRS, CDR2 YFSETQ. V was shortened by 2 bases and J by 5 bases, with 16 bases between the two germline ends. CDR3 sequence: CASSFSGTIPTGELFF. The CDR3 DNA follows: TGCGCCAGCAGCTTCTCCGGGACCATACCTACCGGGGAGCTGTTTTTT. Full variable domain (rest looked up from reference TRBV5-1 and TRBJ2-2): KAGVTQTPRYLIKTRGQQVTLSCSPISGHRSVSWYQQTPGQGLQFLFEYFSETQRNKGNFPGRFSGRQFSNSRSEMNVSTLELGDSALYLCASSFSGTIPTGELFFGEGSRLTVL.

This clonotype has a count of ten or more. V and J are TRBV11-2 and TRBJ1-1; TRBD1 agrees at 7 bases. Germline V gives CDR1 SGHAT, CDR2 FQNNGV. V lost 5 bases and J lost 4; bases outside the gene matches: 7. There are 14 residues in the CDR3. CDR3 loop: CASSPDRDGTEAFF. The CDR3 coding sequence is TGTGCCAGCAGCCCTGACAGGGATGGCACTGAAGCTTTCTTT.

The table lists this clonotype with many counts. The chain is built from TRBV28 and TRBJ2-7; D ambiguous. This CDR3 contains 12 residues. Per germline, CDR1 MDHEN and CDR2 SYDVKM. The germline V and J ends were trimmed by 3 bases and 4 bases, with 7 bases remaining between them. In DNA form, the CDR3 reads TGTGCCAGCAGTTTTCTAGGGTACGAGCAGTACTTC. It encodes CASSFLGYEQYF.

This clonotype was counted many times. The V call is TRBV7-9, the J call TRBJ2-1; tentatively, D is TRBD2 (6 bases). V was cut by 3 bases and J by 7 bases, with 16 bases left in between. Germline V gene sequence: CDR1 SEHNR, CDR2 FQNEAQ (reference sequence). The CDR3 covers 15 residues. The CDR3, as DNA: TGTGCCAGCAGCTTGGACTACCCCCAAGGGAATGAGCAGTTCTTC. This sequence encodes CASSLDYPQGNEQFF.

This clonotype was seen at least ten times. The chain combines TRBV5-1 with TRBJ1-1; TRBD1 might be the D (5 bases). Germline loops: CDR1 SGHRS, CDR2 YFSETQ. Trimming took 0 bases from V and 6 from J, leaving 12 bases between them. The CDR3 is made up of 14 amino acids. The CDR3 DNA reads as TGCGCCAGCAGCTTGGAAGGGGCATTTGCTGAAGCTTTCTTT. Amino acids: CASSLEGAFAEAFF.

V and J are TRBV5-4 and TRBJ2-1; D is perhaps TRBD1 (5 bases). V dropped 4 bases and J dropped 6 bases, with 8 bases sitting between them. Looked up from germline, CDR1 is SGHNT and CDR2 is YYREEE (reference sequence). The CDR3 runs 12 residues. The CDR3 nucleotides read TGTGCCAGCAGCATCAGGGCCAATGAGCAGTTCTTC. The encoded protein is CASSIRANEQFF.

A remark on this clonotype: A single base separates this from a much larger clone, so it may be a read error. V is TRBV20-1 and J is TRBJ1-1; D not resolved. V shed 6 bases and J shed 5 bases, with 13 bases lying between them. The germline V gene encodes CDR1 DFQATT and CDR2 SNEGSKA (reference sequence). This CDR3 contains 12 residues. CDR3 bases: TGCAGTGCCCTATTCCTACAGACTGAAGCTTTCTTT. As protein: CSALFLQTEAFF.

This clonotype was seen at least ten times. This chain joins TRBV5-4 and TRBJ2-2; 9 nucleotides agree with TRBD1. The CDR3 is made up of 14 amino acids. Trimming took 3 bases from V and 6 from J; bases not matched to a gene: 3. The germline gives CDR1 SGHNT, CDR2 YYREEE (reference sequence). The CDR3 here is CASSWDRVAGELFF. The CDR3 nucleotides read TGTGCCAGCAGCTGGGACAGGGTAGCCGGGGAGCTGTTTTTT.

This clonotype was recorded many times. The CDR3 sequence: CASSLAAGAQNTEAFF. CDR3 nucleotides: TGCGCCAGCAGCTTGGCCGCAGGGGCTCAGAACACTGAAGCTTTCTTT. This rearrangement joins TRBV5-1 to TRBJ1-1, with a possible D match to TRBD1 (6 bases). The CDR3 is 16 residues long. Between the trimmed V and J ends, which lost 0 bases and 1 base, there was a span of 13 bases. Germline loops: CDR1 SGHRS, CDR2 YFSETQ.

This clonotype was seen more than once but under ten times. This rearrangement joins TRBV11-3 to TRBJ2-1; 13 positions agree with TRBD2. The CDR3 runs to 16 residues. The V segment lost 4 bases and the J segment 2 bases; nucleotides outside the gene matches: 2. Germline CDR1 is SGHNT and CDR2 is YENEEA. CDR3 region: CASSSGLAGAYNEQFF. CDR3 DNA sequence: TGTGCCAGCAGCTCCGGACTAGCGGGAGCCTACAATGAGCAGTTCTTC.

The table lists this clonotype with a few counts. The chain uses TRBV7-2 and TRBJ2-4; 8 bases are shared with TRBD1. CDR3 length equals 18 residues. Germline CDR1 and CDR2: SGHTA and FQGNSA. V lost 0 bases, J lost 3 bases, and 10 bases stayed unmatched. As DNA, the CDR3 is TGTGCCAGCAGCTTAGCCCTCTATGGACAGGGTGGCAAAAACATTCAGTACTTC. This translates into CASSLALYGQGGKNIQYF.

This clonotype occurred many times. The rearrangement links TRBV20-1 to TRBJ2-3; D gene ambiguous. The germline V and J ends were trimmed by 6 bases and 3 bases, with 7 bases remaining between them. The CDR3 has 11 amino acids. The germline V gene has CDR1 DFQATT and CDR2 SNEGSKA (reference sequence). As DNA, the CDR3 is TGCAGTGCCCCCGGTACAGATACGCAGTATTTT. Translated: CSAPGTDTQYF.

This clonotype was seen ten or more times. In DNA form, the CDR3 reads TGTGCCAGCAGCTTCCGGCCGGAGACTCCCGGGGTGGAGCAGTACTTC. It yields the protein CASSFRPETPGVEQYF. The chain is built from TRBV13 and TRBJ2-7; TRBD2 might be the D (5 bases). Trimming pared 3 bases from V and 7 bases from J, leaving 22 bases between. The CDR3 runs 16 residues. CDR1 is PRHDT, CDR2 FYEKMQ, per germline (reference sequence).

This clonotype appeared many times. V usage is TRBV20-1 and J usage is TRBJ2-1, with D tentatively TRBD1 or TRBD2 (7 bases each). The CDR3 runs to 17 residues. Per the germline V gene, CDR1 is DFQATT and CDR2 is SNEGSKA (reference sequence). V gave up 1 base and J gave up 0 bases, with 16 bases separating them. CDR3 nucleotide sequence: TGCAGTGCTAGAGCGACGGGGGGACAGAGCTCCTACAATGAGCAGTTCTTC. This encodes CSARATGGQSSYNEQFF.

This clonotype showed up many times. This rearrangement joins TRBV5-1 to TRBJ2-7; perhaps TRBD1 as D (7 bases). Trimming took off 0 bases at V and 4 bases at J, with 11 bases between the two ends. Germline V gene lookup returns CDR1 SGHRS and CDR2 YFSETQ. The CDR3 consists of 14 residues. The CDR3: CASSLVAGGYEQYF. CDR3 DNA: TGCGCCAGCAGCTTGGTTGCAGGGGGGTACGAGCAGTACTTC. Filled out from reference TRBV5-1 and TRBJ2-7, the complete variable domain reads KAGVTQTPRYLIKTRGQQVTLSCSPISGHRSVSWYQQTPGQGLQFLFEYFSETQRNKGNFPGRFSGRQFSNSRSEMNVSTLELGDSALYLCASSLVAGGYEQYFGPGTRLTVT.

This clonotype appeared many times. CDR3: CASSPKLAGDTGELFF. Here the CDR3 DNA reads TGTGCCAGCAGCCCCAAGCTAGCGGGGGACACCGGGGAGCTGTTTTTT. V is TRBV7-2 and J is TRBJ2-2, with TRBD2 identical over 10 bases. The J segment lost 3 bases and the V segment lost 5 bases, leaving 6 bases of the junction unmatched. Germline assignment: CDR1 SGHTA and CDR2 FQGNSA. The CDR3 sequence is 16 residues long.

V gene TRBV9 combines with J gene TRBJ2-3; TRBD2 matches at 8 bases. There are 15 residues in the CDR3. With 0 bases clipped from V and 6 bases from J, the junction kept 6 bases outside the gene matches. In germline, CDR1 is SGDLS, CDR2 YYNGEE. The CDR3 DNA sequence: TGTGCCAGCAGCGTAGAAAGCGGGAGATCTGATACGCAGTATTTT. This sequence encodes CASSVESGRSDTQYF.

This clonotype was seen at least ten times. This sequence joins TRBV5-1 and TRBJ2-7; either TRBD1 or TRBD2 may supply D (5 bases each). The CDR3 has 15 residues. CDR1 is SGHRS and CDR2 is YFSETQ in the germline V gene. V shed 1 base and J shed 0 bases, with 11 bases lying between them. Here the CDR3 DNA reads TGCGCCAGCAGCTTGATATGGGACCTCTCCTACGAGCAGTACTTC. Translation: CASSLIWDLSYEQYF. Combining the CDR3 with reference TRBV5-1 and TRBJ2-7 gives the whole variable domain KAGVTQTPRYLIKTRGQQVTLSCSPISGHRSVSWYQQTPGQGLQFLFEYFSETQRNKGNFPGRFSGRQFSNSRSEMNVSTLELGDSALYLCASSLIWDLSYEQYFGPGTRLTVT.

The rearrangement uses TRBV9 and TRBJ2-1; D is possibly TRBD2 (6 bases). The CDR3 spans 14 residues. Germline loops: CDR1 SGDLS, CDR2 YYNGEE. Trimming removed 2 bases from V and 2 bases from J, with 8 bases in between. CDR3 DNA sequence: TGTGCCAGCAGCGTCGGGGGACCCTACAATGAGCAGTTCTTC. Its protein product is CASSVGGPYNEQFF. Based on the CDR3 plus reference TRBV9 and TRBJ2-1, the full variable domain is DSGVTQTPKHLITATGQRVTLRCSPRSGDLSVYWYQQSLDQGLQFLIQYYNGEERAKGNILERFSAQQFPDLHSELNLSSLELGDSALYFCASSVGGPYNEQFFGPGTRLTVL.

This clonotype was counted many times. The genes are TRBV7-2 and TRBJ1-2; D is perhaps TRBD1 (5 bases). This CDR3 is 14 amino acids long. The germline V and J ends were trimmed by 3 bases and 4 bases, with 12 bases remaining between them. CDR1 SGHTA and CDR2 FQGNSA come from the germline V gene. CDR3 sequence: CASSFPDILYGYTF. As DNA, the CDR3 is TGTGCCAGCAGCTTCCCGGACATCCTCTATGGCTACACCTTC.

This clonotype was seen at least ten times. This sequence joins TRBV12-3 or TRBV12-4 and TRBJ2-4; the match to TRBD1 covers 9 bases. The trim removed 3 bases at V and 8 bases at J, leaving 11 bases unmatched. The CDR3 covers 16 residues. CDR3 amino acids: CASSLRQGGGRDIQYF. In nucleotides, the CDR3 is TGTGCCAGCAGTTTGCGACAGGGGGGGGGAAGGGACATTCAGTACTTC.

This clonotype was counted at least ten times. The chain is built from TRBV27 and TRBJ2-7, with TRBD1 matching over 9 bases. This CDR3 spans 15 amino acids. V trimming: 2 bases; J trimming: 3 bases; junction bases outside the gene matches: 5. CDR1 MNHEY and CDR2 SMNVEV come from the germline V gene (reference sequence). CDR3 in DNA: TGTGCCAGCAGTTTAGCCGGGACAGGGAGCTACGAGCAGTACTTC. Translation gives CASSLAGTGSYEQYF.

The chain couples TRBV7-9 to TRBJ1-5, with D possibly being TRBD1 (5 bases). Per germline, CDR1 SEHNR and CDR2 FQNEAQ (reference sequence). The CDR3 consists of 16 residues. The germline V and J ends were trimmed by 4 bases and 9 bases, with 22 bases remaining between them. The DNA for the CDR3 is TGTGCCAGCAGCTCCGCAAGTCAGGGCCCGAAATGGCCCCAGCATTTT. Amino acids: CASSSASQGPKWPQHF.

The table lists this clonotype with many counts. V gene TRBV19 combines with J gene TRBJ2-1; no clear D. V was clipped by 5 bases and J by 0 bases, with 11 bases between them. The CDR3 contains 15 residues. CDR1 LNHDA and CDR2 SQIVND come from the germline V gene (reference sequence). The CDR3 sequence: CASSSATRSYNEQFF. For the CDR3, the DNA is TGTGCCAGTAGTTCTGCGACACGCTCCTACAATGAGCAGTTCTTC.

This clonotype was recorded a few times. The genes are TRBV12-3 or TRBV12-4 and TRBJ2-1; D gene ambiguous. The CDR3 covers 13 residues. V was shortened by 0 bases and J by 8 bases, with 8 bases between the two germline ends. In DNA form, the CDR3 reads TGTGCCAGCAGTTTAGCGGCCCCCGATGAGCAGTTCTTC. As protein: CASSLAAPDEQFF.

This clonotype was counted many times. In DNA form, the CDR3 reads TGTGCCAGCAGCCTGACAGGGATGGACGGGGAGCTGTTTTTT. Protein sequence: CASSLTGMDGELFF. This chain connects TRBV9 to TRBJ2-2; 7 bases align to TRBD1. This CDR3 contains 14 residues. CDR1 is SGDLS, CDR2 YYNGEE, per germline. Trimming at V came to 4 bases and at J to 7 bases, leaving 7 bases not matched to a gene.

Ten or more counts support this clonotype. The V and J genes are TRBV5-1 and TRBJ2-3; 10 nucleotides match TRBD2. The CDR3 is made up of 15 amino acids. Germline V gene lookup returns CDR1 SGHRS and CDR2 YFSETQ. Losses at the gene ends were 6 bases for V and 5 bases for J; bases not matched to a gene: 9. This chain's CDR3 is CASTISGGARDTQYF. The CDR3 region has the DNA TGCGCCAGCACCATCAGCGGGGGGGCTAGAGATACGCAGTATTTT. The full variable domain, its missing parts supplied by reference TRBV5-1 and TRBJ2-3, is KAGVTQTPRYLIKTRGQQVTLSCSPISGHRSVSWYQQTPGQGLQFLFEYFSETQRNKGNFPGRFSGRQFSNSRSEMNVSTLELGDSALYLCASTISGGARDTQYFGPGTRLTVL.

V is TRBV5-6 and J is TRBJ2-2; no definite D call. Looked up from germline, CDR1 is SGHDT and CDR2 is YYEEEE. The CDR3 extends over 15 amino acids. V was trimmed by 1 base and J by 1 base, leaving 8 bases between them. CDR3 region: CASSLYGRNTGELFF. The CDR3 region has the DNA TGTGCCAGCAGCTTGTACGGCAGGAACACCGGGGAGCTGTTTTTT.

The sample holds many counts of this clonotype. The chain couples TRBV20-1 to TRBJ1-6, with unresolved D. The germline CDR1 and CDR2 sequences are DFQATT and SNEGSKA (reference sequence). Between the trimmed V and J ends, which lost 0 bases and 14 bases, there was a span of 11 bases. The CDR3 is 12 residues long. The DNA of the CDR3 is TGCAGTGCTAGAGACGACGGTTTGGCCCTCCACTTT. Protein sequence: CSARDDGLALHF.